This T cell receptor beta chain is drawn from a study of T cell responses to AZD1222 COVID-19 vaccine. The wider study: Recipients boosted at about 4 weeks or about 12 weeks are pooled.

Study-level results: Donors were mostly white British, more females; clonal diversity possibly underestimated. Only a handful of people who got AZD1222 tested seropositive at baseline. Spike was spanned by vaccine-associated CD4 TCRs, which were dominant at 160-218 and 743-854.

Sequencing used immunoSEQ multiplex PCR; TCRdb keeps in-frame clones, though not all of them. Here the sample spans 75,000 to 100,000 clones, roughly 92% being singletons. The CDR3 contains 19 residues. CDR1 is SEHNR, CDR2 FQNEAQ, per germline (reference sequence). V gave up 4 bases and J gave up 4 bases; unmatched junction bases: 18. Note on this clone: What it binds is not known.

The specimen comprised peripheral blood, sampled on day 0 of AZD1222 vaccination. This sequence was found in an adult in good health. The rearrangement uses TRBV7-9 and TRBJ2-1; 8 positions agree with TRBD2. CDR3 in DNA: TGTGCCAGCAGCTCCCCCGGACAGCTACCACTAGCGGATTACAATGAGCAGTTCTTC. It codes for CASSSPGQLPLADYNEQFF. The whole variable domain, remainder taken from reference TRBV7-9 and TRBJ2-1, is DTGVSQNPRHKITKRGQNVTFRCDPISEHNRLYWYRQTLGQGPEFLTYFQNEAQLEKSRLLSDRFSAERPKGSFSTLEIQRTEQGDSAMYLCASSSPGQLPLADYNEQFFGPGTRLTVL.